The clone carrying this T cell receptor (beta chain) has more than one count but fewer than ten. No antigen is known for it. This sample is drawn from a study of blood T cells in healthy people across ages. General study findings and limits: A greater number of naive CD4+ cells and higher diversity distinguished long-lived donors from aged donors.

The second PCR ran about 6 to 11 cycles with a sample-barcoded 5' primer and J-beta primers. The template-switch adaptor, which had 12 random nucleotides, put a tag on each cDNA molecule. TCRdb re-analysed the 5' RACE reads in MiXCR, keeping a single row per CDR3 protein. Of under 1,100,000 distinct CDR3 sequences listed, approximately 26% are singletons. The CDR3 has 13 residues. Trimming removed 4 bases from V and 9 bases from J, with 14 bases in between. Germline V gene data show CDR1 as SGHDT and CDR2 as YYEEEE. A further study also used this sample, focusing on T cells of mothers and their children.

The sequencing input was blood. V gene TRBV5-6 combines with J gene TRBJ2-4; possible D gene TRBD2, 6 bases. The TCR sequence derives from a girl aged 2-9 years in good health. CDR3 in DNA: TGTGCCAGCAGCCCGGAGGGCCTAGCCATTCAGTACTTC. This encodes CASSPEGLAIQYF.